This TCR beta chain was profiled in a study of T-cell reconstitution after alpha-beta-depleted transplantation in children listed by TCRdb under 2016. Regarding the complete study: The study quantitatively tracked T-cell immune reconstitution after TCRalphabeta/CD19-depleted allogeneic hematopoietic cell transplantation in children using TCR repertoire profiling. Study-wide conclusions, independent of this receptor: Hyperexpanded clone frequencies declined over subsequent months; after one year, T-cell counts and TCRbeta diversity were mostly attributed to newly produced T cells. The apparently early alphabetaT-cell count recovery about two months after transplant was reportedly dependent on only several hundred rapidly expanded clones derived from non-depleted graft cells. In some patients, the high TCRbeta diversity seen at day 60 was put down to recipient T cells and intrathymic progenitors that had survived conditioning.

The CDR3 contains 19 residues, cysteine and phenylalanine counted. The only DNA kept is the CDR3, 57 bases in frame from the first base. For CDR1 and CDR2, the germline V gene lists SGHAT and FQNNGV. V lost 2 bases and J lost 3 bases; the stretch between them is 26 bases long. This clonotype was detected a few times. Its recognized antigen is unknown. No much larger clone is present one base from it, and per-base qualities are unavailable. In light of the paper, this sample's treatment or condition label describes: allogeneic hematopoietic cell transplantation with graft depleted of TCRalphabeta T cells and CD19 B cells. The children who served as transplant recipients had been given grafts of TCRalphabeta/CD19-depleted allogeneic hematopoietic cells. Receptors were amplified or captured by PCR. Sequencing relied on an Illumina HiSeq 2500. To normalize quantification of the TCRbeta repertoire, the TCR libraries were built with molecular barcoding that relied on unique molecular identifiers. TCRdb reprocessing: public reads trimmed at Q25 with fastp, clones called with MiXCR, in-frame beta chains kept. When rows share a CDR3 protein, they turn into one entry using the most common DNA and genes. The sample table records approximately 800,000 distinct CDR3 sequences; around 15% of these occur just once. The ten top clones hold approximately 5% of the sample.

This receptor was taken from a male patient under 18 who had a stem cell transplant for acute lymphoblastic leukemia, so the T cells may come from the graft donor. The chain uses TRBV11-2 and TRBJ2-7, with a weak D call of TRBD2 (6 bases match). The starting material was PBMCs, mostly from graft donor cells, obtained 360 days after TCRalphabeta/CD19-depleted stem cell transplant. The CDR3 region: CASSLFGKAGFLARYEQYF. The DNA sequence is as follows: TGTGCCAGCAGCTTATTTGGGAAAGCGGGTTTTTTAGCCCGCTACGAGCAGTACTTC.